This T cell receptor beta chain was profiled in a study of PD-1 blockade in classical Hodgkin lymphoma. At the level of the study: With a 2-week interval, patients received intravenous nivolumab at 3 mg/kg. Findings of the study overall: In newly diagnosed patients, baseline TCR diversity was reportedly below that of healthy donors.

Specified time point: cycle 4 day 1 (C4D1), after five to seven weeks of nivolumab. Each and every patient relapsed after autologous stem cell transplantation, and patients got differing brentuximab vedotin exposure. When best responses were assessed, they were complete response, partial response or progressive disease. For this clone: The antigen remains undetermined.

Here immunoSEQ multiplex PCR was the method, and the copy in TCRdb shows in-frame clones only, minus some. This sample has just over 20,000 clones, with about 80% found just once. From germline, CDR1 is SGHRS and CDR2 YFSETQ. Trimming removed 0 bases from V and 4 bases from J; junction bases left unmatched: 6. The length of the CDR3 is 15 residues. V usage is TRBV5-1 and J usage is TRBJ2-7, with 8 bases identical to TRBD1. This clonotype was sampled from a human donor with classical Hodgkin lymphoma. This material consisted of peripheral blood mononuclear cells (PBMCs), taken before the fourth cycle of nivolumab. This CDR3 is CASSLGTGTLYEQYF. In DNA, the CDR3 is TGCGCCAGCAGCTTGGGGACAGGGACCCTGTACGAGCAGTACTTC.